The following is a T cell receptor beta chain sequence with its context. This sample is drawn from a study of cytomegalovirus exposure and HLA in healthy donors. Method: immunoSEQ multiplex PCR; TCRdb's copy keeps in-frame clones and lacks some. The data hold under 150,000 clones, with more than 75% observed a single time. Germline V gene lookup returns CDR1 MNHEY and CDR2 SMNVEV (reference sequence). The junction had 9 bases not matched to a gene; V was cut back by 6 bases and J by 9 bases. This CDR3 region has 15 residues. This clonotype was sampled from a man between 18 and 35 years old in good health and CMV-seropositive. Material for sequencing was PBMCs. This chain links TRBV27 with TRBJ2-1; 12 bases fit TRBD2. CDR3 sequence (DNA): TGTGCCAGCAGATCTCTAGCGGGAGGGCCCCGTGAGCAGTTCTTC. Translation: CASRSLAGGPREQFF.